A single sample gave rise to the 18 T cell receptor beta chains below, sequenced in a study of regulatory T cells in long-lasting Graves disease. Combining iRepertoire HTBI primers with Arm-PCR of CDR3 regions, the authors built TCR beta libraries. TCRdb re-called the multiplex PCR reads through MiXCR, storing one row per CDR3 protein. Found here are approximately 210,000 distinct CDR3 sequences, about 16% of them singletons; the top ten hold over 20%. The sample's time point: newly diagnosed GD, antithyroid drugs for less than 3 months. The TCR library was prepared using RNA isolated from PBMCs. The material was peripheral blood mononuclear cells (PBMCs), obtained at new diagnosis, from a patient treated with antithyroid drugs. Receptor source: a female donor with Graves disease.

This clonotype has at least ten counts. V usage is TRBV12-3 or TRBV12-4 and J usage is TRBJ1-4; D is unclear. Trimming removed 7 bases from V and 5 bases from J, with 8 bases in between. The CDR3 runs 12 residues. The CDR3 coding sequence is TGTGCCAGCATCAGCCCGAATGAAAAACTGTTTTTT. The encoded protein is CASISPNEKLFF.

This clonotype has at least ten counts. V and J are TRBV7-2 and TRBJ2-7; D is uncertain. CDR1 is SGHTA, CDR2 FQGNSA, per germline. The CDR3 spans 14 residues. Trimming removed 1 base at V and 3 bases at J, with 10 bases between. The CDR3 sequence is CASSLGYRLYEQYF. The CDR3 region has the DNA TGTGCCAGCAGCTTAGGTTACCGCCTCTACGAGCAGTACTTC.

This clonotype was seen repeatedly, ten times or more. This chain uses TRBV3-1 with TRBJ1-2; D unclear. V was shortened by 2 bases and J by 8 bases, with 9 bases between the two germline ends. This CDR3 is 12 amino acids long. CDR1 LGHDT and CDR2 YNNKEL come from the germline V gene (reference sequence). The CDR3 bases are TGTGCCAGCAGCCAATACAGAGGAGGCTACACCTTC. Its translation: CASSQYRGGYTF.

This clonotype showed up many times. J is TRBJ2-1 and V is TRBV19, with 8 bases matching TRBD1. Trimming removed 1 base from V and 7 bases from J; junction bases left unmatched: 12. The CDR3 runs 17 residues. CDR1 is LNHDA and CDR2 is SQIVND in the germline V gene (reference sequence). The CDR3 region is CASSIARGSDRANEQFF. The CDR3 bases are TGTGCCAGTAGTATAGCCCGAGGATCGGACAGGGCTAATGAGCAGTTCTTC.

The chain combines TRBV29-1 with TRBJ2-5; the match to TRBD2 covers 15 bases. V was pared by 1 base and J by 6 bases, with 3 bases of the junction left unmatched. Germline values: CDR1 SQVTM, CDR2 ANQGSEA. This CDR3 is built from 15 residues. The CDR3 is CSVEGGTSGRKTQYF. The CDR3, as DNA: TGCAGCGTTGAAGGAGGGACTAGCGGGAGGAAGACCCAGTACTTC.

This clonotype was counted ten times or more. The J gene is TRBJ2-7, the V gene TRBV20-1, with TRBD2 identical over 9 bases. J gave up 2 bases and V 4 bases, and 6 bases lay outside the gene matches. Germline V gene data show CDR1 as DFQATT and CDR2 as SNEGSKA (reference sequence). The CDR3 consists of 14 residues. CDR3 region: CSAKSSGSAYEQYF. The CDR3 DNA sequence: TGCAGTGCTAAAAGTAGCGGGAGCGCCTACGAGCAGTACTTC.

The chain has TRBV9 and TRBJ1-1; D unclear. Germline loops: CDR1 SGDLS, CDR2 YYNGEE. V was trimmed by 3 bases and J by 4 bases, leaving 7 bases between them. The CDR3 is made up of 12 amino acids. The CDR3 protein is CASSAPGTEAFF. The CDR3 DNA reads TGTGCCAGCAGCGCCCCCGGCACTGAAGCTTTCTTT.

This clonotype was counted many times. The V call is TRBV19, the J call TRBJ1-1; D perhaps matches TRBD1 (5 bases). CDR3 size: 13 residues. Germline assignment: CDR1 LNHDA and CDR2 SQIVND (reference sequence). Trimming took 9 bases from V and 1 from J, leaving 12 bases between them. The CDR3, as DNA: TGTGCCAGCCGAGAGACAGCGAACACTGAAGCTTTCTTT. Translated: CASRETANTEAFF.

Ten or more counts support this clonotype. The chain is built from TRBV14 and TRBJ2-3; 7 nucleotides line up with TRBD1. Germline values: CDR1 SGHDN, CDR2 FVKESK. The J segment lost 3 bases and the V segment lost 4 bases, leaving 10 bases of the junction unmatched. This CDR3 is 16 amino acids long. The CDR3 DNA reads TGTGCCAGCAGCCTCCGGGTGAGGGGGCGTACAGATACGCAGTATTTT. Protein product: CASSLRVRGRTDTQYF.

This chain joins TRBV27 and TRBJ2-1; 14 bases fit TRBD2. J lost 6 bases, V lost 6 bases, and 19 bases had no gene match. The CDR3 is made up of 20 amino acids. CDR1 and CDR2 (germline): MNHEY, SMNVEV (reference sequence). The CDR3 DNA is TGTGCCAGCAGGACTAGCGGGAGGGCCAGCTCCGGGGGGGGCCGCAATGAGCAGTTCTTC. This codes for CASRTSGRASSGGGRNEQFF.

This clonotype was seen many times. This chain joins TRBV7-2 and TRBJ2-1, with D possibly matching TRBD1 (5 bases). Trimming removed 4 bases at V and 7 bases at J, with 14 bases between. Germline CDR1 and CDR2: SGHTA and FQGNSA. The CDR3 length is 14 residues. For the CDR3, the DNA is TGTGCCAGCAGCTATTCCATAGGGGAAAATGAGCAGTTCTTC. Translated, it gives CASSYSIGENEQFF.

CDR3 loop: CASSTGLAGMAGYEQYF. The CDR3 DNA sequence: TGTGCCAGCAGCACCGGACTAGCGGGAATGGCCGGGTACGAGCAGTACTTC. This chain connects TRBV11-2 to TRBJ2-7; 12 bases match TRBD2. The V segment lost 5 bases and the J segment 4 bases; nucleotides outside the gene matches: 12. CDR1 is SGHAT and CDR2 is FQNNGV in the germline V gene. This CDR3 region has 17 residues.

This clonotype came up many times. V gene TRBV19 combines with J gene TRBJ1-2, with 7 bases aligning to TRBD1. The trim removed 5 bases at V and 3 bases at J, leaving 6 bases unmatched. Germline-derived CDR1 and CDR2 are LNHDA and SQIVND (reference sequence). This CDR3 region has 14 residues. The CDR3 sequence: CASSSRTGHYGYTF. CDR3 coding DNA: TGTGCCAGTAGTTCAAGGACAGGACACTATGGCTACACCTTC.

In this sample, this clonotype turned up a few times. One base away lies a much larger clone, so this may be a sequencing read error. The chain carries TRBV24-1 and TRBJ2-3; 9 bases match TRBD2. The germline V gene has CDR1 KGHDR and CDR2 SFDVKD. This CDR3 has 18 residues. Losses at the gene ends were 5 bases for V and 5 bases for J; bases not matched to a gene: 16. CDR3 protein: CATSGAAGTSQGGDTQYF. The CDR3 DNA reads TGTGCCACCAGTGGTGCCGCCGGGACTAGCCAAGGGGGAGATACGCAGTATTTT.

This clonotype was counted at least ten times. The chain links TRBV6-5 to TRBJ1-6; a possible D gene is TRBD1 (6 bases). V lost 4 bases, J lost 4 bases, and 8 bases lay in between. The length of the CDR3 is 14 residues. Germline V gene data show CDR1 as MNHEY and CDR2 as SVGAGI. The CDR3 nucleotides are TGTGCCAGCAGTTCAACAGGGTATAATTCACCCCTCCACTTT. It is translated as CASSSTGYNSPLHF.

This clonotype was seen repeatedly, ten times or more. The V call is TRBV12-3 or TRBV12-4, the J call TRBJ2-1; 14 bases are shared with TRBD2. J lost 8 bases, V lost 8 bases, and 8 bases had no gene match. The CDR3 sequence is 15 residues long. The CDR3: CASRLGLAGGDEQFF. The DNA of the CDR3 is TGTGCCAGCCGCCTAGGACTAGCGGGAGGCGATGAGCAGTTCTTC.

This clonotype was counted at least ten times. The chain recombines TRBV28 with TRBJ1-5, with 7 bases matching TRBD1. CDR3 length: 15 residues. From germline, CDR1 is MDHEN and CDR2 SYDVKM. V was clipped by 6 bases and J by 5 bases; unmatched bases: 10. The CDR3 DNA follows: TGTGCCAGCAGCCCCCCGACAGGGAGGGATCAGCCCCAGCATTTT. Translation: CASSPPTGRDQPQHF.

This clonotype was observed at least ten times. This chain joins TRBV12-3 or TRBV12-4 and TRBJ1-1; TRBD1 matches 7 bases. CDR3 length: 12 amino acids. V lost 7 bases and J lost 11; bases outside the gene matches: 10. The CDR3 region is CASTQNRGKAFF. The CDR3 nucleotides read TGTGCCAGCACCCAAAACAGGGGTAAGGCTTTCTTT.